What follows are 3 T cell receptor beta chains derived from one specimen sequenced in a study of chemoradiotherapy in HPV16-positive cancers. The assay was immunoSEQ multiplex PCR, and TCRdb's table has in-frame clones only and misses some. The sample lists 9,000 to 10,000 clones; 84% were seen once. Sequencing was performed on blood, taken from a patient who underwent chemoradiotherapy. The receptor source for this set is a human donor with HPV-associated anogenital cancer.

This clone was detected a few times. V gene TRBV7-9 combines with J gene TRBJ2-7; 11 nucleotides line up with TRBD1. The CDR3 has 15 residues. V lost 4 bases and J lost 5; bases outside the gene matches: 7. Germline assignment: CDR1 SEHNR and CDR2 FQNEAQ (reference sequence). The CDR3 is CASSSLDRGPDEQYF. The CDR3 region has the DNA TGTGCCAGCAGCTCCTTGGACAGGGGGCCTGACGAGCAGTACTTC.

The chain combines TRBV27 with TRBJ2-7; tentative D call: TRBD1 (6 bases). The germline V gene encodes CDR1 MNHEY and CDR2 SMNVEV (reference sequence). There are 15 residues in the CDR3. Trimming took off 6 bases at V and 0 bases at J, with 15 bases between the two ends. In DNA, the CDR3 is TGTGCCAGCAGGCCTACAGGGTGGACCTCCTACGAGCAGTACTTC. Translating it yields CASRPTGWTSYEQYF.

This chain links TRBV7-6 with TRBJ1-4; 9 bases map to TRBD1. Germline values: CDR1 SGHVS, CDR2 FNYEAQ. The CDR3 contains 15 residues. V was pared by 6 bases and J by 8 bases, with 10 bases of the junction left unmatched. The CDR3 DNA sequence: TGTGCCAGCAGTCAACTACAGGGGGCGCAGGAAAAACTGTTTTTT. Its protein product is CASSQLQGAQEKLFF.